This record covers a single TCR beta chain. This clonotype was observed a few times. Its antigen is unknown. Base-call qualities are not available, and no considerably larger clone is one nucleotide away. These data originate in a study of response to subunit inactivated influenza vaccine (dated by TCRdb to 2017 to 2018). Regarding the research as a whole: Deep quantitative profiling of the T cell receptor repertoire was used in the study to follow responses to a trivalent subunit inactivated influenza vaccine. Broad study findings and their caveats: The authors suggested that each seasonal influenza vaccination may recruit only a limited number of new T cells.

From cysteine to phenylalanine, the CDR3 is 17 amino acids long. The DNA shown is the 51-base CDR3, in frame from base 1. The germline V gene sets CDR1 to LGHNA and CDR2 to YSLEER. V was cut back by 0 bases and J by 0 bases, leaving a gap of 12 bases between them. Preparation of the library involved RT-PCR. Reads for this sample came from an Illumina HiSeq 2500. TCRdb ran its own pipeline on the public reads, namely fastp trimming at Q25 and MiXCR clone calling, and kept in-frame beta chains. Entries are consolidated by CDR3 protein sequence, retaining the most common genes and DNA. The sample table records 610,000 or so distinct CDR3 sequences; approximately 14% of these occur just once. The ten top clones hold roughly 11% of the sample.

The chain is assembled from TRBV4-3 and TRBJ2-1; the D gene is unclear. This TCR was sampled from a man over 45 who received an inactivated influenza vaccine. Donor details come from another sample of the same person, matched by shared clones. This material consisted of PBMCs from blood, taken less than 13 days after vaccination. The CDR3 reads CASSQESISLSYNEQFF. DNA sequence: TGCGCCAGCAGCCAAGAAAGTATTAGCCTCTCCTACAATGAGCAGTTCTTC.